This T cell receptor (beta chain) was profiled in a study of tumor and adjacent non-tumor tissue in lung cancer. This clonotype was observed once. Its ends do not fully match the called genes, so a read error is possible. TCRbeta libraries were built with three rounds of nested PCR, modified from ARM-PCR. One entry per CDR3 protein, called by TCRdb with MiXCR from the multiplex PCR reads. The sample holds about 67,000 distinct CDR3 sequences, roughly 77% seen once. The template was RNA from unsorted bulk tissue. This non-tumor lung sample came from over 3 cm beyond the tumor edge. This CDR3 spans 15 amino acids. Germline V CDR1 and CDR2: SGHRS, YFSETQ.

Sequencing used distant non-tumor lung tissue. The chain uses TRBV5-1 and TRBJ2-1; D is perhaps TRBD2 (5 bases). The clonotype comes from a man between 60 and 70 years old with non-small cell lung cancer. CDR3 in amino acids: CANSSEQAEYNEQFF. CDR3 nucleotide sequence: TGCGCCAACAGCTCAGAACAAGCGGAGTACAATGAGCAGTTCTTC.